The rows below give T cell receptor beta chains drawn from one sample of a study of shared T cell receptors in the human thymus. Using immunoSEQ multiplex PCR, the repertoire was profiled, and TCRdb retains in-frame clones only, with some absent. The table shows about 610,000 clones, with roughly 90% occurring only once. These data were also reused for a study on human thymus T cells.

Sequencing was performed on thymocytes. Receptors were obtained from a boy younger than two with a congenital heart defect. Each CDR3 is given with its conserved first and last residue. Fields, in order: clone size, D gene, V gene, J gene, CDR3 DNA, CDR3 protein. The D gene is left open where the match is weak. A row's size may be missing; if present it is once, few, many or a size class.

NA,NA,TRBV27,TRBJ2-2,TGTGCCAGCAGCGGAACTTCGGGGACCGGGGAGCTGTTTTTT,CASSGTSGTGELFF
NA,NA,TRBV28,TRBJ2-7,TGTGCCAGCAGTTTCCGGGAGCACGGTTACGAGCAGTACTTC,CASSFREHGYEQYF
NA,TRBD2,TRBV7-6,TRBJ2-5,TGTGCCAGCAGCATCCCCCAGACTAGCGGAGAGACCCAGTACTTC,CASSIPQTSGETQYF
NA,NA,TRBV11-3,TRBJ2-2,TGTGCCAGCAGCTTAAGTATTGGGGACTTAAACACCGGGGAGCTGTTTTTT,CASSLSIGDLNTGELFF
NA,TRBD2,TRBV5-4,TRBJ2-5,TGTGCCAGCAGCTTGACTAGCGCCTTCCAAGAGACCCAGTACTTC,CASSLTSAFQETQYF
once,NA,TRBV7-4,TRBJ1-2,TGTGCTCACCGGGGGGTCTATGGCTACACCTTC,CAHRGVYGYTF
NA,TRBD1,TRBV13,TRBJ1-2,TGTGCCAGCAGCCAACAGGGGAGCTATGGCTACACCTTC,CASSQQGSYGYTF
NA,TRBD2,TRBV10-2,TRBJ2-1,TGCGCCAGCAGTGAGTCCGGGCTAGCGGGAGTTTCTGAGCAGTTCTTC,CASSESGLAGVSEQFF
NA,NA,TRBV15,TRBJ2-7,TGTGCCACCAGCCCTCGTGCAGGGGGGTCCTACGAGCAGTACTTC,CATSPRAGGSYEQYF
NA,NA,TRBV13,TRBJ2-7,TGTGCCAGCGGTACTGGCGGGACTCCATCCTACGAGCAGTACTTC,CASGTGGTPSYEQYF
NA,NA,TRBV27,TRBJ2-7,TGTGCCAGCAGTTTTGACGATGGGACAAGGGCCTACGAGCAGTACTTC,CASSFDDGTRAYEQYF
NA,TRBD2,TRBV10-2,TRBJ2-1,TGCGCCAGCAGTGACAGGGATCGACTAGCGGGAGCCCCCCAGCAGTTCTTC,CASSDRDRLAGAPQQFF
NA,TRBD2,TRBV19,TRBJ2-1,TGTGCCAGTAGTTCCCTAAGCGGGAGTTGCAATGAGCAGTTCTTC,CASSSLSGSCNEQFF
NA,NA,TRBV9,TRBJ2-3,TGTGCCAGCAGCGTAAGAGCAGGGAGCACAGATACGCAGTATTTT,CASSVRAGSTDTQYF
NA,NA,TRBV28,TRBJ1-1,TGTGCCAGCAGTTTATGGGGGCAGGACGGAGCTTTCTTT,CASSLWGQDGAFF
few,NA,TRBV5-1,TRBJ2-7,TGCGCCAGCAGCTTGAGGGCCAGGGGGGACTACGAGCAGTACTTC,CASSLRARGDYEQYF
NA,TRBD2,TRBV6-6,TRBJ2-7,TGTGCCAGCAGTTCTGGACTAGCGGGATACGAGCAGTACTTC,CASSSGLAGYEQYF
NA,NA,TRBV4-1,TRBJ2-5,TGCGCCAGCAGCCAAGGGTGGAGGGGGCACCAAGAGACCCAGTACTTC,CASSQGWRGHQETQYF
NA,NA,TRBV10-3,TRBJ1-3,TGTGCCATCAGTGAGGGCAGGGGAAACACCATATATTTT,CAISEGRGNTIYF
NA,TRBD2,TRBV2,TRBJ2-1,TGTGCCAGCCGTTTCGGGACTAGCGGGCACAATGAGCAGTTCTTC,CASRFGTSGHNEQFF
few,NA,TRBV5-8,TRBJ1-5,TGTGCCAGCAGCCCAGCGGGGCGGGGTAGCAATCAGCCCCAGCATTTT,CASSPAGRGSNQPQHF
NA,TRBD2,TRBV30,TRBJ2-7,TGTGCCTGGAGTGTAGAGGTGACTAGCGGGGACGAGCAGTACTTC,CAWSVEVTSGDEQYF
NA,TRBD2,TRBV4-3,TRBJ2-4,TGCGCCAGCAGCCAAGAGCTTAGCGGGAGGGGACTAGCCAAAAACATTCAGTACTTC,CASSQELSGRGLAKNIQYF
NA,NA,TRBV6-1,TRBJ2-6,TGTGCCAGCAGTGGACGACAGGGCCAGGCGGGGGGGGCCAACGTCCTGACTTTC,CASSGRQGQAGGANVLTF
NA,TRBD2,TRBV27,TRBJ2-1,TGTGCCAGCAGTTTAGGGCTAGCGGGGAACTGGTTCTTC,CASSLGLAGNWFF
NA,NA,TRBV2,TRBJ2-2,TGTGCCAGCAGTCCCGCCCTAGCCCCGAACACCGGGGAGCTGTTTTTT,CASSPALAPNTGELFF
once,TRBD1,TRBV19,TRBJ2-5,TGTGCCAGTAGTTCGGGACAGGGAATTGAGGAGACCCAGTACTTC,CASSSGQGIEETQYF
NA,NA,TRBV20-1,TRBJ2-1,TGCAGTGCGTGGGCGCGAAATGAGCAGTTCTTC,CSAWARNEQFF
NA,NA,TRBV2,TRBJ2-7,TGTGCCAGCAGTGAAGGACGGAGCGAGCAGTACTTC,CASSEGRSEQYF
NA,NA,TRBV5-5,TRBJ1-5,TGTGCCAGCAGCTGGGGGGGAGGGGAGGACAATCAGCCCCAGCATTTT,CASSWGGGEDNQPQHF
NA,TRBD1,TRBV29-1,TRBJ2-1,TGCAGCGTTGGTGTGGGGACAGAGTACTACAATGAGCAGTTCTTC,CSVGVGTEYYNEQFF
NA,NA,TRBV7-9,TRBJ2-2,TGTGCCAGCAGCACCCTGGGACAAAGCACCGGGGAGCTGTTTTTT,CASSTLGQSTGELFF
NA,TRBD1,TRBV5-8,TRBJ1-3,TGTGCCAGCAGCTTGGGCGACAGGGGAATTACCCTCTCTGGAAACACCATATATTTT,CASSLGDRGITLSGNTIYF
NA,TRBD2,TRBV5-1,TRBJ2-3,TGCGCCAGCGGACTAGCGGGGCCCACAGATACGCAGTATTTT,CASGLAGPTDTQYF
NA,TRBD2,TRBV27,TRBJ2-7,TGTGCCAGCAGTTGGGGGACTAGCGATCCCTACGAGCAGTACTTC,CASSWGTSDPYEQYF
NA,TRBD1,TRBV28,TRBJ1-5,TGTGCCAGCAGTTTATCGGGCGATATGATGACAGGGGGCGCCGATCAGCCCCAGCATTTT,CASSLSGDMMTGGADQPQHF
NA,TRBD2,TRBV5-5,TRBJ2-7,TGTGCCAGCAGCTTGTTTTCGGGACTAGCGGATTACGAGCAGTACTTC,CASSLFSGLADYEQYF
NA,NA,TRBV10-3,TRBJ1-1,TGTGCCATCAGCGGGAACACTGAAGCTTTCTTT,CAISGNTEAFF
NA,TRBD1,TRBV6-6,TRBJ1-1,TGTGCCAGCAGCCGGGACAGGGACTCGAACACTGAAGCTTTCTTT,CASSRDRDSNTEAFF
NA,TRBD1,TRBV4-1,TRBJ2-6,TGCGCCAGCAGCCAACCCTCAAAGACAGGGAACACCTCTGGGGCCAACGTCCTGACTTTC,CASSQPSKTGNTSGANVLTF
NA,NA,TRBV14,TRBJ1-3,TGTGCCAGCAGCCAGGGGAGGGCTGAGAACACCATATATTTT,CASSQGRAENTIYF
once,TRBD1,TRBV10-2,TRBJ1-5,TGCGCCACCGCAGGGACAGGGCGCAATCAGCCCCAGCATTTT,CATAGTGRNQPQHF
once,TRBD2,TRBV4-2,TRBJ2-2,TGTGCCAGCAGGAACCGAGGGGACTATAACACCGGGGAGCTGTTTTTT,CASRNRGDYNTGELFF
few,NA,TRBV5-1,TRBJ1-2,TGCGCCAGCAGCTTGGAGGCAGGGCCTCCCACTGTCTATGGCTACACCTTC,CASSLEAGPPTVYGYTF
NA,TRBD1,TRBV19,TRBJ1-2,TGTGCCAGTAGCTTCCGCGCAGGGGGTAACTATGGCTACACCTTC,CASSFRAGGNYGYTF
NA,TRBD2,TRBV29-1,TRBJ2-2,TGCAGCGTTGAGACTAGCGGGAGTATCGGGGAGCTGTTTTTT,CSVETSGSIGELFF
NA,NA,TRBV5-1,TRBJ2-7,TGCGCCAGCAGGGACTTGTTTTCCTACGAGCAGTACTTC,CASRDLFSYEQYF
once,NA,TRBV4-3,TRBJ2-2,TGCGCCAGCAGCTCCAAAACGGGCAGGGAGGCGAACACCGGGGAGCTGTTTTTT,CASSSKTGREANTGELFF
NA,NA,TRBV30,TRBJ2-7,TGTGCCTGGAGTTTGTTAGGGGTCTTTTACGAGCAGTACTTC,CAWSLLGVFYEQYF
NA,TRBD1,TRBV5-4,TRBJ2-3,TGTGCCAGCAGCTGGGCGGGACAGGAGGTAGAGGGCGCAGATACGCAGTATTTT,CASSWAGQEVEGADTQYF
NA,NA,TRBV29-1,TRBJ2-7,TGCAGCGTCACAGGGCACTACGAGCAGTACTTC,CSVTGHYEQYF